A single sample is the source of the 30 T cell receptor beta chains below, sequenced in a study of naive and memory T cell subsets. Antigens of these TCRs are unknown. Study-wide results and limits: A few larger clonotypes appeared in naive repertoires, especially CD8, possibly memory cells re-expressing CD45RA.

Two oligonucleotides, mixed equimolar, formed the beta constant-region primer covering TRBC1 and TRBC2. Nested alpha and beta constant-region primers with the SP2 primer drove four PCR rounds on ligated cDNA. TCRdb passed the UMI-ligation and nested PCR reads through MiXCR, listing each CDR3 protein once. The sample carries tens of thousands of distinct CDR3 sequences, roughly 10% recorded once. Sequencing was done on a sample of naive CD4+ T cells from blood. Source of these receptors: a human donor in good health.

This clonotype was detected many times. The chain links TRBV18 to TRBJ2-7; perhaps TRBD1 as D (5 bases). The CDR3 is 11 amino acids. The germline CDR1 and CDR2 sequences are KGHSH and LQKENI. Trimming left V 6 bases short and J 2 bases short, with 5 bases between. The CDR3 DNA reads as TGTGCCAGCTCGGACACCTACGAGCAGTACTTC. Residues: CASSDTYEQYF.

The genes are TRBV4-3 and TRBJ2-3, with 9 bases that match TRBD1. Germline V gene lookup returns CDR1 LGHNA and CDR2 YSLEER. The V gene end was trimmed by 3 bases and the J gene end by 0 bases; junction bases not matched to a gene: 16. The CDR3 spans 20 residues. The CDR3 spells CASSHFAGTGLRASTDTQYF. The CDR3 region has the DNA TGCGCCAGCAGCCACTTCGCCGGGACAGGGCTCCGTGCTAGCACAGATACGCAGTATTTT.

This clonotype was picked up a small number of times. The CDR3 DNA sequence: TGTGCCACCAGTGGGACTAGCTTGATCAATGAGCAGTTCTTC. It is translated as CATSGTSLINEQFF. The chain combines TRBV24-1 with TRBJ2-1, with 8 bases aligning to TRBD2. Germline V gene data show CDR1 as KGHDR and CDR2 as SFDVKD. The CDR3 is 14 residues long. Trimming cost V 5 bases and J 6 bases; bases outside gene matches: 5.

The chain carries TRBV5-1 and TRBJ2-1; 12 positions agree with TRBD2. Per germline, CDR1 SGHRS and CDR2 YFSETQ. V was clipped by 4 bases and J by 8 bases; unmatched bases: 10. The CDR3 covers 16 residues. This CDR3 reads CASSPNLAGGPDEQFF. The CDR3 region has the DNA TGCGCCAGCAGCCCGAACCTAGCGGGAGGGCCTGATGAGCAGTTCTTC.

V gene TRBV4-3 combines with J gene TRBJ2-7, with unresolved D. This CDR3 comprises 16 residues. Germline CDR1 reads LGHNA; CDR2 reads YSLEER. Between the trimmed V and J ends, which lost 0 bases and 7 bases, there was a span of 19 bases. The CDR3 nucleotides read TGCGCCAGCAGCCAAGATGGTACAGTGGGGTTATGGGAGCAGTACTTC. Amino acids: CASSQDGTVGLWEQYF.

This clonotype was recorded a few times. This sequence joins TRBV2 and TRBJ2-3; a weak D match, TRBD1 (6 bases). Germline-derived CDR1 and CDR2 are SNHLY and FYNNEI. The CDR3 runs 15 residues. Trimming removed 4 bases from V and 0 bases from J, with 11 bases in between. The CDR3 sequence is CASSATGLSTDTQYF. Written as DNA, the CDR3 is TGTGCCAGCAGTGCGACAGGCTTAAGCACAGATACGCAGTATTTT.

This clonotype has a count of ten or more. V gene TRBV12-3 or TRBV12-4 combines with J gene TRBJ2-7; 8 nucleotides align to TRBD2. The CDR3 covers 14 residues. The V and J ends lost 6 bases and 3 bases, in that order; junction bases with no gene match: 7. Here the CDR3 reads CASRPSGSGYEQYF. The CDR3 DNA sequence: TGTGCCAGCAGACCAAGCGGGAGTGGCTACGAGCAGTACTTC.

A few counts support this clonotype. The chain employs TRBV5-1 and TRBJ1-1; D perhaps matches TRBD1 (5 bases). The germline V gene encodes CDR1 SGHRS and CDR2 YFSETQ. The V end was cut by 2 bases, the J end by 6 bases, with 14 bases between. The CDR3 has 14 amino acids. The CDR3 DNA is TGCGCCAGCAGCTTCGAGGCAGGGACCGCTGAAGCTTTCTTT. As protein: CASSFEAGTAEAFF. Full variable domain (remainder filled in from reference TRBV5-1 and TRBJ1-1): KAGVTQTPRYLIKTRGQQVTLSCSPISGHRSVSWYQQTPGQGLQFLFEYFSETQRNKGNFPGRFSGRQFSNSRSEMNVSTLELGDSALYLCASSFEAGTAEAFFGQGTRLTVV.

This clonotype has only a few counts. V and J are TRBV12-3 or TRBV12-4 and TRBJ1-2; D might be TRBD1 (5 bases). Trimming took 6 bases from V and 8 from J, leaving 25 bases between them. The CDR3 contains 16 residues. CDR3: CASRPVGSGRVPGYTF. The CDR3, as DNA: TGTGCCAGCAGGCCTGTGGGGTCCGGCAGGGTACCCGGCTACACCTTC.

Turning to this clonotype: This CDR3 is missing its conserved last phenylalanine or tryptophan, likely due to a read error. This rearrangement joins TRBV2 to TRBJ2-7, with D maybe TRBD2 (7 bases). Trimming left V 1 base short and J 3 bases short, with 13 bases between. CDR1 is SNHLY and CDR2 is FYNNEI in the germline V gene. CDR3 length equals 15 residues. CDR3 sequence (DNA): TGTGCCAGCAGTGAAGTGCGGGGGCCTATCTACGAGCAGTACCTC. Its translation: CASSEVRGPIYEQYL.

This clonotype has at least ten counts. J is TRBJ1-1 and V is TRBV12-3 or TRBV12-4; TRBD1 matches at 8 bases. V dropped 2 bases and J dropped 8; count of bases not matched to a gene: 10. The CDR3 is 15 residues long. Here the CDR3 reads CASSLPFNRGSEAFF. The CDR3 DNA reads TGTGCCAGCAGTTTACCCTTCAACAGGGGGAGCGAAGCTTTCTTT.

The V and J genes are TRBV25-1 and TRBJ1-1, with D maybe TRBD1 (6 bases). This CDR3 is built from 13 residues. Trimming stripped 6 bases from V and 8 bases from J, with 16 bases between. The germline V gene encodes CDR1 MGHDK and CDR2 SYGVNS. The DNA for the CDR3 is TGTGCCAGCAGGAAACCAGGGGTGTCAGAAGCTTTCTTT. Amino acids: CASRKPGVSEAFF.

This clonotype was recorded at least ten times. This chain links TRBV27 with TRBJ1-2, with TRBD1 identical over 7 bases. Germline loops: CDR1 MNHEY, CDR2 SMNVEV (reference sequence). CDR3 size: 14 residues. With V trimmed by 9 bases and J by 1 base, 8 bases remained unmatched. CDR3 sequence reads: CARPGGGLNYGYTF. DNA for the CDR3: TGTGCCAGACCAGGGGGTGGACTTAACTATGGCTACACCTTC.

This clonotype was seen a handful of times. The chain links TRBV6-6 to TRBJ1-1; D unclear. The CDR3 has 15 amino acids. The V and J ends lost 0 bases and 0 bases respectively, with 8 bases between them. Germline V gives CDR1 MNHNY, CDR2 SVGAGI (reference sequence). CDR3 nucleotides: TGTGCCAGCAGTTACTCGGCGACCTTGAACACTGAAGCTTTCTTT. Translated, it gives CASSYSATLNTEAFF.

This clonotype was detected a few times. V and J are TRBV3-1 and TRBJ2-3, with D tentatively TRBD1 or TRBD2 (5 bases each). Per germline, CDR1 LGHDT and CDR2 YNNKEL (reference sequence). The CDR3 runs to 14 residues. V lost 4 bases, J lost 4 bases, and 12 bases lay in between. CDR3 DNA: TGTGCCAGCAGCCCTAACTGGGGGTCAGATACGCAGTATTTT. As protein: CASSPNWGSDTQYF.

This clonotype occurred many times. This chain joins TRBV4-2 and TRBJ2-7; possibly TRBD2 for D (5 bases). The CDR3 totals 16 residues. V shed 0 bases and J shed 0 bases, with 12 bases lying between them. Germline lookup yields CDR1 LGHNA and CDR2 YNFKEQ. CDR3 nucleotides: TGTGCCAGCAGCCAAGATGTATCTAGCAGCTCCTACGAGCAGTACTTC. Its protein product is CASSQDVSSSSYEQYF.

In this sample, this clonotype turned up a few times. The V and J genes are TRBV12-3 or TRBV12-4 and TRBJ1-1; the match to TRBD1 covers 9 bases. The ends lost 3 bases at V and 3 bases at J; junction bases unmatched: 5. This CDR3 is 15 amino acids long. In DNA form, the CDR3 reads TGTGCCAGCAGTTTGTACGGGACAGGGCACACTGAAGCTTTCTTT. Translation gives CASSLYGTGHTEAFF.

The table lists this clonotype with many counts. CDR3 coding DNA: TGCAGCGTCAAAGCTCGCGTCCCTGACAGGGCGAGGAACGAGCAGTACTTC. Translated, it gives CSVKARVPDRARNEQYF. This sequence joins TRBV29-1 and TRBJ2-7; 7 bases align to TRBD1. In germline, CDR1 is SQVTM, CDR2 ANQGSEA. The CDR3 is 17 amino acids. J lost 5 bases, V lost 6 bases, and 22 bases had no gene match.

This clonotype was detected only a few times. The V call is TRBV21-1, the J call TRBJ2-5; the table's D call TRBD2 went unverified against the DNA. TRBV21-1 has pseudogene status. The CDR3 covers 15 residues. CDR3 coding DNA: TGTGCCAGCAGCCCCAGGGCCACGGGAGAAGAGACCCAGTACTTC. Its protein is CASSPRATGEETQYF.

This clonotype was detected only a few times. This chain links TRBV5-1 with TRBJ1-5, with D perhaps TRBD1 (6 bases). V shed 0 bases and J shed 5 bases, with 12 bases lying between them. The germline V gene encodes CDR1 SGHRS and CDR2 YFSETQ. The CDR3 has 15 amino acids. CDR3 in DNA: TGCGCCAGCAGCTTGGTGTCAGGGGCCCATCAGCCCCAGCATTTT. It codes for CASSLVSGAHQPQHF.

V usage is TRBV12-3 or TRBV12-4 and J usage is TRBJ2-3; D is uncertain. The CDR3 totals 13 residues. The V end was cut by 7 bases, the J end by 2 bases, with 10 bases between. This CDR3 is CASTGRYTDTQYF. Written as DNA, the CDR3 is TGTGCCAGCACGGGTCGGTACACAGATACGCAGTATTTT.

This clonotype was recorded once. The rearrangement links TRBV11-3 to TRBJ2-2, with D perhaps matching TRBD2 (6 bases). V was cut by 5 bases and J by 4 bases, with 11 bases left in between. Germline lookup yields CDR1 SGHNT and CDR2 YENEEA. The CDR3 spans 14 residues. The CDR3 region has the DNA TGTGCCAGCAGCCCCGGGACTCTCACCGGGGAGCTGTTTTTT. It specifies CASSPGTLTGELFF.

This clonotype has just a few counts. The V and J genes are TRBV5-1 and TRBJ2-7; TRBD1 matches 11 bases. CDR1 is SGHRS and CDR2 is YFSETQ in the germline V gene. Trimming cost V 4 bases and J 2 bases; bases outside gene matches: 5. This CDR3 contains 15 residues. The CDR3 loop reads CASSTRTGGPYEQYF. The CDR3 DNA follows: TGCGCCAGCAGCACTAGGACAGGGGGCCCCTACGAGCAGTACTTC. Full variable domain (outside the CDR3, taken from reference TRBV5-1 and TRBJ2-7): KAGVTQTPRYLIKTRGQQVTLSCSPISGHRSVSWYQQTPGQGLQFLFEYFSETQRNKGNFPGRFSGRQFSNSRSEMNVSTLELGDSALYLCASSTRTGGPYEQYFGPGTRLTVT.

In this sample, this clonotype turned up a few times. This sequence joins TRBV20-1 and TRBJ2-5; 7 bases align to TRBD1. Germline CDR1 DFQATT, CDR2 SNEGSKA (reference sequence). This CDR3 region has 16 residues. V shed 3 bases and J 1 base; nucleotides not matched to a gene: 11. CDR3 in amino acids: CSARRPPGQPQETQYF. The CDR3, as DNA: TGCAGTGCTAGGAGACCCCCGGGACAGCCCCAAGAGACCCAGTACTTC.

The table lists this clonotype with a few counts. The V gene is TRBV20-1, the J gene TRBJ1-2; weak D call: TRBD1 (6 bases). The CDR3 runs 13 residues. Germline values: CDR1 DFQATT, CDR2 SNEGSKA (reference sequence). Trimming shortened V by 0 bases and J by 4 bases, and 9 bases separated the two germline ends. The CDR3 DNA reads TGCAGTGCTAGAGATGGGGGCGCCTATGGCTACACCTTC. The encoded protein is CSARDGGAYGYTF.

This clonotype turned up a few times. This chain joins TRBV6-6 and TRBJ1-1; possibly TRBD1 for D (5 bases). Deletions cut 5 bases from V and 0 bases from J, with 7 bases between. The CDR3 sequence is 13 residues long. Germline loops: CDR1 MNHNY, CDR2 SVGAGI (reference sequence). The CDR3 bases are TGTGCCAGCAGTCGACAGCTGAACACTGAAGCTTTCTTT. Translated: CASSRQLNTEAFF.

This clonotype was detected a few times. The chain is built from TRBV5-1 and TRBJ1-6; tentatively, D is TRBD1 (5 bases). V dropped 5 bases and J dropped 11 bases, with 14 bases sitting between them. From germline, CDR1 is SGHRS and CDR2 YFSETQ. This CDR3 contains 13 residues. CDR3 sequence reads: CASRTRQTTPLHF. The CDR3 bases are TGCGCCAGCAGGACTCGACAGACTACACCCCTCCACTTT.

This clonotype was recorded many times. V gene TRBV4-3 combines with J gene TRBJ1-1; D gene ambiguous. In germline, CDR1 is LGHNA, CDR2 YSLEER. Trimming took off 0 bases at V and 0 bases at J, with 8 bases between the two ends. The CDR3 has 15 amino acids. The CDR3, as DNA: TGCGCCAGCAGCCAAGATACACCTATGAACACTGAAGCTTTCTTT. This codes for CASSQDTPMNTEAFF.

In its sample, this clonotype was seen once. Possible read error: a much larger clone is one base away. The chain employs TRBV6-2 or TRBV6-3 and TRBJ2-7, with D unresolved. The length of the CDR3 is 14 residues. The germline gives CDR1 MNHEY, CDR2 SVGEGT. Between the trimmed V and J ends, which lost 4 bases and 6 bases, there was a span of 16 bases. The CDR3: CASSSARAGSEQYF. CDR3 nucleotide sequence: TGTGCCAGCAGTTCGGCAAGGGCAGGTAGCGAGCAGTACTTC.

This chain's CDR3 is CASRQGTYGYTF. CDR3 nucleotide sequence: TGTGCCAGCAGACAGGGTACCTATGGCTACACCTTC. The chain couples TRBV7-2 to TRBJ1-2, with TRBD1 as a possible D gene (6 bases). V dropped 6 bases and J dropped 4 bases, with 9 bases sitting between them. The CDR3 covers 12 residues. The V gene's germline CDR1 is SGHTA and CDR2 FQGNSA.